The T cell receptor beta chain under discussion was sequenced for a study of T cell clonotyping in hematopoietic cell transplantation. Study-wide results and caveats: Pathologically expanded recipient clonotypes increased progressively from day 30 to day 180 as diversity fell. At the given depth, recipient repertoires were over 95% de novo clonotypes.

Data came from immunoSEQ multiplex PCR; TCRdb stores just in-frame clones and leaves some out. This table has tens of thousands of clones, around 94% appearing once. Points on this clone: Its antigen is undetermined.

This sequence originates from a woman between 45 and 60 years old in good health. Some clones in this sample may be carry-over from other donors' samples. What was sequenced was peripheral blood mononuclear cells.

The CDR3 DNA reads as TGCGCCAGCAGCTTGGGGGATTCGCCCTATGGCTACACCTTC. The encoded protein is CASSLGDSPYGYTF. This chain connects TRBV5-1 to TRBJ1-2; unclear D gene. The CDR3 consists of 14 residues. Trimming removed 0 bases at V and 4 bases at J, with 10 bases between. The V gene's germline CDR1 is SGHRS and CDR2 YFSETQ.